The 26 T cell receptor beta chains listed next were all sequenced from one sample in a study of shared clonotypes between healthy human individuals. Clones were read by immunoSEQ multiplex PCR, and TCRdb kept only the in-frame ones, dropping some. The data show more than 550,000 clones, approximately 72% seen once. The sample comprised memory CD4+ T cells sorted from blood. Specified subset: CD45RA-negative fraction. These receptors were obtained from a woman in her 30s in good health.

This clone was seen a handful of times. V gene TRBV2 combines with J gene TRBJ1-2, with no clear D. The length of the CDR3 is 13 residues. The germline V gene has CDR1 SNHLY and CDR2 FYNNEI. V was pared by 6 bases and J by 4 bases, with 12 bases between. The CDR3 DNA sequence: TGTGCCAGCAGAAGCGACACATCCTATGGCTACACCTTC. Its protein product is CASRSDTSYGYTF.

V gene TRBV30 combines with J gene TRBJ2-7; a weak D match, TRBD2 (6 bases). Germline V CDR1 and CDR2: GTSNPN, SVGIG (reference sequence). The CDR3 totals 17 residues. The ends were cut back, 2 bases at V and 2 bases at J, with 22 bases in the middle. This CDR3 reads CAWSRYLGGASTYEQYF. CDR3 nucleotides: TGTGCCTGGAGTCGCTATCTTGGCGGGGCCTCTACCTACGAGCAGTACTTC.

This clone was seen more than once but under ten times. The chain carries TRBV15 and TRBJ1-3; TRBD1 is a possible D gene (5 bases). The CDR3 totals 15 residues. CDR1 is LNHNV and CDR2 is YYDKDF in the germline V gene (reference sequence). Trimming shortened V by 4 bases and J by 0 bases, and 10 bases separated the two germline ends. CDR3 DNA: TGTGCCACCAGCAAGGGACCGTCCTCTGGAAACACCATATATTTT. This sequence encodes CATSKGPSSGNTIYF.

This clone has at least ten counts. The chain recombines TRBV5-1 with TRBJ2-2; TRBD2 agrees at 9 bases. The CDR3 loop spans 14 amino acids. V trimming: 4 bases; J trimming: 6 bases; junction bases outside the gene matches: 4. In germline, CDR1 is SGHRS, CDR2 YFSETQ. The CDR3 is CASSVLAGAGELFF. The CDR3 region has the DNA TGCGCCAGCAGCGTCTTAGCGGGAGCCGGGGAGCTGTTTTTT.

The chain couples TRBV20-1 to TRBJ2-1; D not certain. Germline V CDR1 and CDR2: DFQATT, SNEGSKA (reference sequence). The CDR3 sequence is 11 residues long. V was shortened by 2 bases and J by 8 bases, with 7 bases between the two germline ends. Here the CDR3 reads CSARRVYEQFF. CDR3 bases: TGCAGTGCTAGAAGGGTCTATGAGCAGTTCTTC.

The genes are TRBV6-1 and TRBJ2-1; 7 nucleotides match TRBD2. Germline values: CDR1 MNHNS, CDR2 SASEGT. CDR3 length equals 17 residues. V trimming: 3 bases; J trimming: 5 bases; junction bases outside the gene matches: 13. DNA of the CDR3: TGTGCCAGCAGTGACCCCTGGGGCCTAGCGGTGAACAATGAGCAGTTCTTC. Its translation: CASSDPWGLAVNNEQFF.

This sequence joins TRBV21-1 and TRBJ2-7. TRBV21-1 is a listed pseudogene. The CDR3 spans 11 residues. The CDR3 bases are TGTGCCAGCAGCATACCCTACGAGCAGTACTTC. As protein: CASSIPYEQYF.

The rearrangement joins TRBV11-2 to TRBJ2-2; 7 bases line up with TRBD2. The CDR3 loop spans 16 amino acids. The germline gives CDR1 SGHAT, CDR2 FQNNGV. Unmatched junction bases numbered 6, after V lost 2 bases and J lost 3 bases. The CDR3 loop reads CASSLFGAGDTGELFF. The CDR3 region has the DNA TGTGCCAGCAGCTTATTCGGCGCGGGAGACACCGGGGAGCTGTTTTTT.

This clone came up once. This chain joins TRBV27 and TRBJ2-3; 7 bases align to TRBD2. The CDR3 loop spans 15 amino acids. The V and J ends lost 8 bases and 5 bases, in that order; junction bases with no gene match: 13. Germline CDR1 and CDR2: MNHEY and SMNVEV (reference sequence). This CDR3 reads CASGRRGRAVDTQYF. As DNA, the CDR3 is TGTGCCAGCGGACGCCGTGGGAGGGCGGTAGATACGCAGTATTTT.

The rearrangement uses TRBV7-9 and TRBJ2-1, with TRBD2 matching over 16 bases. CDR3 size: 15 residues. With 5 bases clipped from V and 10 bases from J, the junction kept 5 bases outside the gene matches. CDR1 SEHNR and CDR2 FQNEAQ come from the germline V gene (reference sequence). The CDR3 region is CASSLQGLAGGEQFF. CDR3 sequence (DNA): TGTGCCAGCAGCCTCCAGGGACTAGCGGGAGGGGAGCAGTTCTTC.

The chain recombines TRBV9 with TRBJ2-6; D is uncertain. Germline assignment: CDR1 SGDLS and CDR2 YYNGEE. Trimming took 3 bases from V and 0 from J, leaving 13 bases between them. The CDR3 runs 17 residues. The CDR3 nucleotides are TGTGCCAGCAGCGGTTTAGGCAGGAGCTCTGGGGCCAACGTCCTGACTTTC. The encoded protein is CASSGLGRSSGANVLTF.

J is TRBJ2-7 and V is TRBV4-1; the D is unclear. V was cut by 0 bases and J by 5 bases, with 11 bases left in between. Germline V gives CDR1 MGHRA, CDR2 YSYEKL. This CDR3 is 14 amino acids long. This CDR3 is CASSQDALPDEQYF. The DNA for the CDR3 is TGCGCCAGCAGCCAAGATGCCCTCCCTGACGAGCAGTACTTC.

This clone was seen repeatedly, ten times or more. The chain is built from TRBV6-1 and TRBJ1-5; D perhaps matches TRBD1 (6 bases). V dropped 7 bases and J dropped 4 bases, with 11 bases sitting between them. The germline CDR1 and CDR2 sequences are MNHNS and SASEGT. CDR3 length: 13 residues. CDR3: CASTTGWNQPQHF. The CDR3, as DNA: TGTGCCAGCACCACAGGGTGGAATCAGCCCCAGCATTTT.

The chain carries TRBV14 and TRBJ2-5; D perhaps matches TRBD2 (6 bases). CDR3 length equals 13 residues. V was shortened by 6 bases and J by 5 bases, with 13 bases between the two germline ends. Germline V gives CDR1 SGHDN, CDR2 FVKESK. CDR3 sequence reads: CASSRGFSETQYF. The DNA of the CDR3 is TGTGCCAGCAGTCGGGGGTTCTCGGAGACCCAGTACTTC.

Note on this clone: The sample contains more than one DNA sequence encoding this CDR3. The chain uses TRBV9 and TRBJ2-3; 11 positions agree with TRBD2. The CDR3 extends over 14 amino acids. Germline V gene sequence: CDR1 SGDLS, CDR2 YYNGEE. V trimming: 5 bases; J trimming: 6 bases; junction bases outside the gene matches: 5. The CDR3 loop reads CASSLAGGSDTQYF. CDR3 in DNA: TGTGCCAGCAGTCTAGCGGGGGGCTCCGATACGCAGTATTTT.

The chain has TRBV6-4 and TRBJ1-2; TRBD1 agrees at 7 bases. The V gene end was trimmed by 3 bases and the J gene end by 5 bases; junction bases not matched to a gene: 3. The CDR3 totals 13 residues. The germline V gene encodes CDR1 MRHNA and CDR2 SNTAGT. The CDR3 protein is CASSEQGGYGYTF. CDR3 nucleotides: TGTGCCAGCAGTGAGCAGGGGGGATATGGCTACACCTTC.

The rearrangement links TRBV7-9 to TRBJ2-2, with 7 bases fitting TRBD1. V lost 0 bases, J lost 0 bases, and 4 bases stayed unmatched. In germline, CDR1 is SEHNR, CDR2 FQNEAQ (reference sequence). The CDR3 has 17 residues. CDR3 sequence reads: CASSLADRSTNTGELFF. The CDR3 DNA reads as TGTGCCAGCAGCTTAGCGGACAGGTCTACGAACACCGGGGAGCTGTTTTTT.

The sample holds a few counts of this clone. In the same sample, other DNA sequences code for this CDR3. The chain combines TRBV11-2 with TRBJ2-7; the D gene is possibly TRBD1 (6 bases). CDR3 size: 13 residues. V shed 3 bases and J shed 5 bases, with 11 bases lying between them. Germline assignment: CDR1 SGHAT and CDR2 FQNNGV. DNA of the CDR3: TGTGCCAGCAGCTTCGCAGGGGTCGACGAGCAGTACTTC. Amino acid sequence: CASSFAGVDEQYF.

This clone was seen ten or more times. The rearrangement links TRBV7-8 to TRBJ2-7; D ambiguous. Germline V gene sequence: CDR1 SGHVS, CDR2 FQNEAQ. The CDR3 sequence is 14 residues long. The germline V and J ends were trimmed by 4 bases and 2 bases, with 12 bases remaining between them. CDR3 DNA sequence: TGTGCCAGCAGCTCTATGGACGGTCCCTACGAGCAGTACTTC. This translates into CASSSMDGPYEQYF.

This clone has more than one count but fewer than ten. J is TRBJ2-7 and V is TRBV27; the D gene is possibly TRBD2 (6 bases). The V end was cut by 8 bases, the J end by 8 bases, with 22 bases between. Germline V gene data show CDR1 as MNHEY and CDR2 as SMNVEV (reference sequence). CDR3 length: 14 residues. CDR3: CASSSAGTPTKQYF. CDR3 DNA sequence: TGTGCCAGCTCCTCTGCGGGAACCCCTACGAAGCAGTACTTC.

The rearrangement uses TRBV4-1 and TRBJ2-7, with a tentative D call TRBD1 (6 bases). The CDR3 is 17 amino acids. The germline CDR1 and CDR2 sequences are MGHRA and YSYEKL. V was trimmed by 3 bases and J by 7 bases, leaving 25 bases between them. The CDR3 protein is CASSHPIGQTELREQYF. The DNA for the CDR3 is TGCGCCAGCAGCCACCCGATAGGACAGACCGAACTTCGGGAGCAGTACTTC.

V is TRBV2 and J is TRBJ2-2; tentative D call: TRBD1 (6 bases). Germline V lookup: CDR1 SNHLY, CDR2 FYNNEI. Trimming left V 7 bases short and J 5 bases short, with 11 bases between. This CDR3 has 13 amino acids. The CDR3 is CASTGEVTGELFF. CDR3 nucleotides: TGTGCCAGCACAGGGGAAGTAACCGGGGAGCTGTTTTTT. Combining the CDR3 with reference TRBV2 and TRBJ2-2 gives the whole variable domain EPEVTQTPSHQVTQMGQEVILRCVPISNHLYFYWYRQILGQKVEFLVSFYNNEISEKSEIFDDQFSVERPDGSNFTLKIRSTKLEDSAMYFCASTGEVTGELFFGEGSRLTVL.

V usage is TRBV6-5 and J usage is TRBJ2-1; the match to TRBD1 covers 8 bases. In germline, CDR1 is MNHEY, CDR2 SVGAGI. CDR3 length: 13 residues. V gave up 8 bases and J gave up 9 bases; unmatched junction bases: 9. This CDR3 reads CASCRQGSFEQFF. The CDR3 nucleotides read TGTGCCAGCTGCAGACAGGGGTCCTTTGAGCAGTTCTTC.

The chain employs TRBV2 and TRBJ2-1; 8 positions match TRBD1. Germline V CDR1 and CDR2: SNHLY, FYNNEI. With V trimmed by 6 bases and J by 7 bases, 5 bases remained unmatched. This CDR3 region has 13 residues. DNA for the CDR3: TGTGCCAGCAGAAAAGACAGGGGAAATGAGCAGTTCTTC. This codes for CASRKDRGNEQFF.

The DNA for the CDR3 is TGCGCCAGCAGCTTGGGACAGGGAGGCAAAGCTTTCTTT. Translation gives CASSLGQGGKAFF. The V gene is TRBV5-1, the J gene TRBJ1-1; 7 bases map to TRBD1. The V gene's germline CDR1 is SGHRS and CDR2 YFSETQ. The trim removed 0 bases at V and 9 bases at J, leaving 5 bases unmatched. CDR3 length: 13 amino acids. The full variable domain, rest sourced from reference TRBV5-1 and TRBJ1-1, is KAGVTQTPRYLIKTRGQQVTLSCSPISGHRSVSWYQQTPGQGLQFLFEYFSETQRNKGNFPGRFSGRQFSNSRSEMNVSTLELGDSALYLCASSLGQGGKAFFGQGTRLTVV.

This clone was observed a few times. This chain joins TRBV11-2 and TRBJ1-2; TRBD1 is a possible D gene (6 bases). The CDR3 is made up of 14 amino acids. The V end was cut by 4 bases, the J end by 9 bases, with 18 bases between. Germline V lookup: CDR1 SGHAT, CDR2 FQNNGV. CDR3 coding DNA: TGTGCCAGCAGCTCCTCTAGGGGGATTACTCGCTACACCTTC. This gives the protein CASSSSRGITRYTF.